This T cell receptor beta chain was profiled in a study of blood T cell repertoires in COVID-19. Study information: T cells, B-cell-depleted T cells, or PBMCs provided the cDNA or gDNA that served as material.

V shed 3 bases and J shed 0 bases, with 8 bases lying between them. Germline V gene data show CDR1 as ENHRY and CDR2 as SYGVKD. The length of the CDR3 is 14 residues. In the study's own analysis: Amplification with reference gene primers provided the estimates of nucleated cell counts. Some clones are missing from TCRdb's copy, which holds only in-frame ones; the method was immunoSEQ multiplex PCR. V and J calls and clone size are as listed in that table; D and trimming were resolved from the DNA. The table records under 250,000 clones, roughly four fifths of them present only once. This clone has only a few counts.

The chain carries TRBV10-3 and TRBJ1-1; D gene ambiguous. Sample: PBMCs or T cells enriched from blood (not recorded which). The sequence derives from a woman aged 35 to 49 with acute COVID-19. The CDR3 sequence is CAISDGSMNTEAFF. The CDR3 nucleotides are TGTGCCATCAGTGATGGCAGTATGAACACTGAAGCTTTCTTT.